Listed below are T cell receptor beta chains from one sample, sequenced in a study of blood T cell repertoires in COVID-19. Assay: immunoSEQ multiplex PCR; the TCRdb copy retains only in-frame clones and omits some. Of fewer than 300,000 clones listed, approximately 82% are singletons. What was sequenced was peripheral blood. The receptors stem from a woman between 65 and 79 years old with active or convalescent COVID-19. Each CDR3 is given without its conserved first and last residue.

TRBV6-5	TRBJ2-5	ASNRDRVSVTQY
TRBV7-2	TRBJ2-1	ASSSGGPYNEQF
TRBV7-9	TRBJ2-4	ASSPSGQKNIQY
TRBV28	TRBJ1-1	ASRDRSLMNTEAF
TRBV6-2/TRBV6-3	TRBJ1-1	ASSYISIGAF
TRBV19	TRBJ1-1	ASTGALISGTEAF
TRBV28	TRBJ2-4	ASLQGDSGDIQY
TRBV2	TRBJ1-6	ASRGDRAAPLH
TRBV7-8	TRBJ1-2	ASSQRVAYGYT
TRBV6-5	TRBJ2-7	ASSKPGLSYEQY
TRBV20-1	TRBJ2-1	SASRTRQQF
TRBV28	TRBJ1-2	ASSFVTGGGGYT
TRBV3-1/TRBV3-2	TRBJ2-3	ASSQAGGWDTQY
TRBV30	TRBJ1-2	AWSERNGYT
TRBV6-5	TRBJ1-5	ASSPLGTGWQPQH
TRBV2	TRBJ2-1	ASSELYGERDNEQF
TRBV3-1/TRBV3-2	TRBJ1-5	ASSPTGAPQPQH
TRBV7-9	TRBJ2-1	ASSLAGTRGSYNEQF
TRBV28	TRBJ1-1	ASRETTNTEAF
TRBV2	TRBJ1-3	ASSRVSGNTIY
TRBV5-1	TRBJ1-3	ASSEVGQLAGNTIY
TRBV18	TRBJ2-7	ASSTEFSSYEQY
TRBV29-1	TRBJ2-2	SVDTNTGELF
TRBV6-6	TRBJ1-2	ASRYGLGHVYGYT
TRBV18	TRBJ2-1	ASSPNFQGLEQF
TRBV6-6	TRBJ1-6	ASSFPGQGRRAPLH
TRBV4-1	TRBJ1-1	ASSPLPGGTEAF
TRBV29-1	TRBJ2-3	SVDHGDSDTQY
TRBV19	TRBJ1-1	ASSKGDTEAF
TRBV19	TRBJ1-1	ASSIGAGGRTEAF
TRBV5-5	TRBJ1-1	ASSYRRDTEAF
TRBV5-6	TRBJ1-2	ASSLGGTNLDYGYT
TRBV5-6	TRBJ1-1	ASDRGRGPTEAF
TRBV2	TRBJ2-1	ASKGGGEEQF
TRBV5-8	TRBJ2-7	ASSILQGYEQY
TRBV12-5	TRBJ1-1	ASGLGHGTEAF
TRBV19	TRBJ1-5	ASSFDLGGLNQPQH
TRBV3-1/TRBV3-2	TRBJ2-1	ASSQSYNEQF
TRBV28	TRBJ2-1	ASSSGQVSYNEQF
TRBV2	TRBJ2-3	ASSADSTDTQY
TRBV13	TRBJ2-7	ASSLPLAGGRYEQY
TRBV15	TRBJ2-6	ATSRDRAGANVLT
TRBV29-1	TRBJ1-1	SVVLTEAF
TRBV7-2	TRBJ1-1	ASSLTRGEGTEAF
TRBV2	TRBJ1-2	ASSGTRLGSYGYT
TRBV10-1	TRBJ1-4	ASIGQPLMEKLF
TRBV2	TRBJ2-6	ASGQGPSGANVLT
TRBV11-3	TRBJ2-1	ASSPRRGYYNEQF
TRBV19	TRBJ1-2	ASSRVPPSPNYGYT
TRBV18	TRBJ2-4	ASSPTGALNIQY